The 11 T cell receptor beta chains below all came from one sample that was sequenced in a study of neurological immune-mediated disorders. TCRdb reprocessed the 5' RACE reads via MiXCR and lists one record per CDR3 protein. Here the sample spans more than 75,000 distinct CDR3 sequences, about a tenth being singletons. Sequenced: PBMCs. These receptors all stem from a man in his forties in good health.

A word on this clonotype: A much larger clone differs from this one at a single base, so this may be a read error. The CDR3 here is CASSDWGGVELFF. The CDR3, as DNA: TGTGCCAGCAGTGACTGGGGAGGCGTGGAGCTGTTTTTT. The V gene is TRBV25-1, the J gene TRBJ2-2; possibly TRBD2 for D (6 bases). Germline V gene data show CDR1 as MGHDK and CDR2 as SYGVNS. The CDR3 has 13 amino acids. Trimming left V 3 bases short and J 10 bases short, with 12 bases between.

The chain employs TRBV15 and TRBJ2-1; D is ambiguous. V lost 8 bases, J lost 0 bases, and 11 bases lay in between. Germline V gene lookup returns CDR1 LNHNV and CDR2 YYDKDF (reference sequence). The CDR3 spans 14 residues. The CDR3 nucleotides read TGTGCCACCGGGATACCGAGCTCCTACAATGAGCAGTTCTTC. Protein product: CATGIPSSYNEQFF.

Many counts were recorded for this clonotype. The chain's CDR3 is CASSPIDRGPYEQYF. DNA for the CDR3: TGTGCCAGCAGCCCGATCGACAGGGGGCCCTACGAGCAGTACTTC. J is TRBJ2-7 and V is TRBV5-6; 10 bases are shared with TRBD1. V lost 4 bases and J lost 2; bases outside the gene matches: 6. The CDR3 contains 15 residues. Per the germline V gene, CDR1 is SGHDT and CDR2 is YYEEEE.

This clonotype has ten or more counts. This chain links TRBV5-1 with TRBJ2-1, with a possible D match to TRBD1 (8 bases). Germline V CDR1 and CDR2: SGHRS, YFSETQ. V lost 6 bases to trimming and J lost 3 bases, with 22 bases between them. The CDR3 is 17 amino acids. The CDR3, as DNA: TGCGCCAGCACTCGACAGGGGAGGGGAAGCGGCTACAATGAGCAGTTCTTC. It specifies CASTRQGRGSGYNEQFF. Drawing the rest from reference TRBV5-1 and TRBJ2-1, the complete variable domain is KAGVTQTPRYLIKTRGQQVTLSCSPISGHRSVSWYQQTPGQGLQFLFEYFSETQRNKGNFPGRFSGRQFSNSRSEMNVSTLELGDSALYLCASTRQGRGSGYNEQFFGPGTRLTVL.

Turning to this clonotype: This may be a read error, as it is one base from a much larger clone. The chain uses TRBV6-5 and TRBJ2-1; D unclear. The CDR3 runs to 15 residues. Germline V CDR1 and CDR2: MNHEY, SVGAGI. V gave up 7 bases and J gave up 8 bases, with 21 bases separating them. DNA for the CDR3: TGTGCCAGCACCTCCGACTGGAGACCCCCTTATGAGCAGTTCTTC. Translation gives CASTSDWRPPYEQFF.

This clonotype occurred many times. The chain combines TRBV2 with TRBJ2-3; D might be TRBD1 (5 bases). CDR1 SNHLY and CDR2 FYNNEI come from the germline V gene. Trimming removed 8 bases from V and 6 bases from J, with 18 bases in between. The CDR3 length is 14 residues. In DNA, the CDR3 is TGTGCCAGCCGACCTAACGGACACACCGATACGCAGTATTTT. Translation: CASRPNGHTDTQYF.

In its sample, this clonotype was seen many times. This chain joins TRBV5-1 and TRBJ2-7; D may be TRBD1 (5 bases). This CDR3 has 12 amino acids. Trimming removed 2 bases from V and 7 bases from J, with 10 bases in between. CDR1 and CDR2 (germline): SGHRS, YFSETQ. The CDR3 bases are TGCGCCAGCAGCTTCCCGAAGGGGGAGCAGTACTTC. It specifies CASSFPKGEQYF.

This clonotype was picked up many times. The gene calls are TRBV20-1 and TRBJ2-1, with no clear D. Germline CDR1 reads DFQATT; CDR2 reads SNEGSKA (reference sequence). The CDR3 totals 14 residues. With 1 base removed from V and 0 bases from J, the gap between germline ends came to 7 bases. CDR3 coding DNA: TGCAGTGCTAGAGGGAGCTCCTCCTACAATGAGCAGTTCTTC. It specifies CSARGSSSYNEQFF.

This clonotype was observed many times. J is TRBJ1-1 and V is TRBV6-5, with 7 bases lining up with TRBD1. The CDR3 has 14 residues. Losses at the gene ends were 5 bases for V and 2 bases for J; bases not matched to a gene: 5. Germline lookup yields CDR1 MNHEY and CDR2 SVGAGI. The CDR3 bases are TGTGCCAGCAGTCAACAGGGGTTTAACACTGAAGCTTTCTTT. Its translation is CASSQQGFNTEAFF.

This clonotype was seen repeatedly, ten times or more. DNA of the CDR3: TGCGCCAGCAGCCAACTTATTCAGGGTGGGACAGTAAACATTCAGTACTTC. Amino acids: CASSQLIQGGTVNIQYF. J is TRBJ2-4 and V is TRBV5-1, with 7 bases matching TRBD1. V lost 4 bases and J lost 6; bases outside the gene matches: 16. CDR3 length: 17 residues. CDR1 is SGHRS, CDR2 YFSETQ, per germline. Filled out from reference TRBV5-1 and TRBJ2-4, the complete variable domain reads KAGVTQTPRYLIKTRGQQVTLSCSPISGHRSVSWYQQTPGQGLQFLFEYFSETQRNKGNFPGRFSGRQFSNSRSEMNVSTLELGDSALYLCASSQLIQGGTVNIQYFGAGTRLSVL.

The table lists this clonotype with a few counts. The chain links TRBV18 to TRBJ1-1; weak D call: TRBD1 (6 bases). This CDR3 is built from 12 residues. Deletions cut 5 bases from V and 8 bases from J, with 12 bases between. Germline lookup yields CDR1 KGHSH and CDR2 LQKENI. The CDR3 loop is CASSENREEAFF. The CDR3 nucleotides are TGTGCCAGCTCAGAAAACAGGGAGGAAGCTTTCTTT.